This TCR beta chain was recovered during a study of T cell changes during pregnancy in multiple sclerosis. With V trimmed by 7 bases and J by 6 bases, 2 bases remained unmatched. The germline V gene encodes CDR1 MDHEN and CDR2 SYDVKM. CDR3 length: 13 amino acids. Profiled with immunoSEQ multiplex PCR; TCRdb holds only in-frame clones, not every one. This sample carries tens of thousands of clones, approximately 91% of them seen once, and the ten largest clones take 3.5% to 5.5%. The V gene is TRBV28, the J gene TRBJ1-6; 8 positions agree with TRBD1. Sequenced material: peripheral blood, taken in the second trimester of pregnancy. The clonotype comes from a female donor in good health, enrolled as a control in a pregnancy study. The CDR3 DNA reads TGTGCCAGCATGGGACAGGTTAATTCACCCCTCCACTTT. This sequence encodes CASMGQVNSPLHF.